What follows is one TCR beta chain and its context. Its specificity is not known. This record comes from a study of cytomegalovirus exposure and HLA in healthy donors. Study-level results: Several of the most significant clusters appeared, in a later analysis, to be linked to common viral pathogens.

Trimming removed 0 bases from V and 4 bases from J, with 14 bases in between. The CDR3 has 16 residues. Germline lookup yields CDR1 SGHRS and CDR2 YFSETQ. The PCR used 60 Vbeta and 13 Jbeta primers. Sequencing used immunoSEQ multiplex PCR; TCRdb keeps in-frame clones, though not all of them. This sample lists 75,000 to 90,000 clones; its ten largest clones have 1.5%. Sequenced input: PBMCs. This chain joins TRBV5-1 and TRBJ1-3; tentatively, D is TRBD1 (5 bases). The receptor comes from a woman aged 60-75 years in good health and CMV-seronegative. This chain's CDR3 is CASSLAEGAWGNTIYF. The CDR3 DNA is TGCGCCAGCAGCTTGGCCGAAGGGGCTTGGGGAAACACCATATATTTT.